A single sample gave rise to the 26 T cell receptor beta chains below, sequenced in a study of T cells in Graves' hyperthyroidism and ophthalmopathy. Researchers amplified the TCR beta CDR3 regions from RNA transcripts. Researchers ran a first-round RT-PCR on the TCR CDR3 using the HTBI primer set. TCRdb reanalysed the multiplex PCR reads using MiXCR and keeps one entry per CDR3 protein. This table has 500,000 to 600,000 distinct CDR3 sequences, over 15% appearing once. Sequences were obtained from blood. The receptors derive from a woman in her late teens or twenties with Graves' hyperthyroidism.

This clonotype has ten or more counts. Written as DNA, the CDR3 is TGCGCCAGCACCTCGGAGTGGGGTACTGAAGCTTTCTTT. Encoded protein: CASTSEWGTEAFF. V usage is TRBV5-1 and J usage is TRBJ1-1; D not resolved. CDR1 and CDR2 from the germline V gene are SGHRS and YFSETQ. With 6 bases removed from V and 5 bases from J, the gap between germline ends came to 14 bases. This CDR3 spans 13 amino acids.

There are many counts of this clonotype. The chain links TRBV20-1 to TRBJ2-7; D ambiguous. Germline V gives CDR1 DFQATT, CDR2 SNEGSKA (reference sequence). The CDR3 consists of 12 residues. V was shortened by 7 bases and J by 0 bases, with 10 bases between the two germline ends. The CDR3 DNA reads TGCAGTGTCTGGGCAAGCTCCTACGAGCAGTACTTC. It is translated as CSVWASSYEQYF.

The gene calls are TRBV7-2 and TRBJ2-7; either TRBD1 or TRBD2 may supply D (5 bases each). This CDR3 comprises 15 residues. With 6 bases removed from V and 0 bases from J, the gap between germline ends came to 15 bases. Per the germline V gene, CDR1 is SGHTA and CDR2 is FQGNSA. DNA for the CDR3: TGTGCCAGCAGGCCAGGGACGTCGAGCTCCTACGAGCAGTACTTC. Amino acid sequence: CASRPGTSSSYEQYF.

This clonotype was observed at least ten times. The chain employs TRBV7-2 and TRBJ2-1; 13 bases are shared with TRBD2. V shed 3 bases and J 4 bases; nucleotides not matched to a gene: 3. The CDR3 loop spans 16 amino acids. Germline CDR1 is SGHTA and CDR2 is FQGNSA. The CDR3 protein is CASSLGLAGKYNEQFF. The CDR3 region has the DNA TGTGCCAGCAGCTTGGGACTAGCGGGGAAGTACAATGAGCAGTTCTTC. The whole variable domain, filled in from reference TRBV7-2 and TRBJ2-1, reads GAGVSQSPSNKVTEKGKDVELRCDPISGHTALYWYRQSLGQGLEFLIYFQGNSAPDKSGLPSDRFSAERTGGSVSTLTIQRTQQEDSAVYLCASSLGLAGKYNEQFFGPGTRLTVL.

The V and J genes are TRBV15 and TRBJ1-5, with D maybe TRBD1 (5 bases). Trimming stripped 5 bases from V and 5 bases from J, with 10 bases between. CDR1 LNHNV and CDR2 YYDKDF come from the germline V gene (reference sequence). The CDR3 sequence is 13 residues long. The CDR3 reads CATSGGTDQPQHF. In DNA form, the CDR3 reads TGTGCCACCAGCGGAGGGACTGATCAGCCCCAGCATTTT. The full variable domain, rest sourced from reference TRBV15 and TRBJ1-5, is DAMVIQNPRYQVTQFGKPVTLSCSQTLNHNVMYWYQQKSSQAPKLLFHYYDKDFNNEADTPDNFQSRRPNTSFCFLDIRSPGLGDTAMYLCATSGGTDQPQHFGDGTRLSIL.

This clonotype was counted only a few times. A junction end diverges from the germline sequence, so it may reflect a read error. The CDR3 DNA is TGTGCCAACAGTTTATCTAGGGGCACAGATACGCAGTATTTT. This translates into CANSLSRGTDTQYF. The rearrangement joins TRBV28 to TRBJ2-3; D unclear. The CDR3 runs to 14 residues. Germline V gene data show CDR1 as MDHEN and CDR2 as SYDVKM. The full variable domain, with the rest looked up from reference TRBV28 and TRBJ2-3, is DVKVTQSSRYLVKRTGEKVFLECVQDMDHENMFWYRQDPGLGLRLIYFSYDVKMKEKGDIPEGYSVSREKKERFSLILESASTNQTSMYLCANSLSRGTDTQYFGPGTRLTVL.

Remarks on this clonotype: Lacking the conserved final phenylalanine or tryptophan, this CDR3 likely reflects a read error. CDR3 nucleotide sequence: TGTGCCAGCAGAAAGGACTCCTTAGGGACCCAGTACCTC. Its translation is CASRKDSLGTQYL. The chain employs TRBV6-2 or TRBV6-3 and TRBJ2-5, with D perhaps matching TRBD2 (5 bases). Germline loops: CDR1 MNHEY, CDR2 SVGEGT. Between the trimmed V and J ends, which lost 6 bases and 7 bases, there was a span of 15 bases. This CDR3 is built from 13 residues.

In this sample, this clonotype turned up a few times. The chain's CDR3 is CASRDSSNQPQHF. DNA for the CDR3: TGTGCCAGCAGAGACAGCTCCAATCAGCCCCAGCATTTT. The chain couples TRBV6-2 or TRBV6-3 to TRBJ1-5; TRBD1 might be the D (5 bases). V shed 6 bases and J shed 3 bases, with 9 bases lying between them. CDR3 length: 13 residues. Germline assignment: CDR1 MNHEY and CDR2 SVGEGT.

CDR3 loop: CASSLSSPGQGNSPLHF. CDR3 sequence (DNA): TGTGCCAGCAGCTTATCTTCTCCGGGACAGGGAAATTCACCCCTCCACTTT. The chain employs TRBV7-8 and TRBJ1-6, with 9 bases that match TRBD1. Per germline, CDR1 SGHVS and CDR2 FQNEAQ. This CDR3 has 17 amino acids. The ends lost 2 bases at V and 7 bases at J; junction bases unmatched: 9.

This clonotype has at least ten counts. The CDR3: CASSEEAGGQETQYF. CDR3 DNA: TGTGCCAGCAGTGAAGAAGCGGGGGGGCAAGAGACCCAGTACTTC. The V gene is TRBV6-1, the J gene TRBJ2-5, with 10 bases matching TRBD2. The junction had 1 base not matched to a gene; V was cut back by 1 base and J by 2 bases. The CDR3 spans 15 residues. From germline, CDR1 is MNHNS and CDR2 SASEGT.

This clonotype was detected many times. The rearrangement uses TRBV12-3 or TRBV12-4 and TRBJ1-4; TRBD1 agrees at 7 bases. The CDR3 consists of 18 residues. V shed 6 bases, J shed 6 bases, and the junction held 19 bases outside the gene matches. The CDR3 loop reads CASSRPLAGGRKDEKLFF. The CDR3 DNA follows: TGTGCCAGCAGCCGACCATTAGCAGGGGGAAGGAAGGATGAAAAACTGTTTTTT.

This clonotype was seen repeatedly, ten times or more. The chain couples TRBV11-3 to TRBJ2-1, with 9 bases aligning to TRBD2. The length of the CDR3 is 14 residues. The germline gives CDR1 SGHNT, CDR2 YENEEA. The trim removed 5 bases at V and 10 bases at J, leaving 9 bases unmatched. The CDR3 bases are TGTGCCAGCAGCCTTAGCGGGAGTGCTCGAGAGCAGTTCTTC. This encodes CASSLSGSAREQFF.

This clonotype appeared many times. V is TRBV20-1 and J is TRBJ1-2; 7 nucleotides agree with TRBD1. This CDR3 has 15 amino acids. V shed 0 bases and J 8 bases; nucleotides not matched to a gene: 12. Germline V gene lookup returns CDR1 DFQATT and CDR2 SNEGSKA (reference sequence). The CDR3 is CSARDPTGLALGYTF. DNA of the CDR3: TGCAGTGCTAGAGACCCGACAGGGCTGGCGCTCGGCTACACCTTC.

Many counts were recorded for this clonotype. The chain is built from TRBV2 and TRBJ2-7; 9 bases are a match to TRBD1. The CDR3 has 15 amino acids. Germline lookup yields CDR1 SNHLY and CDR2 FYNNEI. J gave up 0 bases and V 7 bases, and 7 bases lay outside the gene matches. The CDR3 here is CASKRDRGNSYEQYF. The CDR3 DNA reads TGTGCCAGCAAGAGAGACAGGGGGAACTCCTACGAGCAGTACTTC.

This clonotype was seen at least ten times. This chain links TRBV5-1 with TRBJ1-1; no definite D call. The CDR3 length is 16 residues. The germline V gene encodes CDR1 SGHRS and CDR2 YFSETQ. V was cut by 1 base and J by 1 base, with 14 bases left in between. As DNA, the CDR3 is TGCGCCAGCAGCTTGACGCTCCAAGACTCGAACACTGAAGCTTTCTTT. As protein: CASSLTLQDSNTEAFF. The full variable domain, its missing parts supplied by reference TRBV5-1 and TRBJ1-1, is KAGVTQTPRYLIKTRGQQVTLSCSPISGHRSVSWYQQTPGQGLQFLFEYFSETQRNKGNFPGRFSGRQFSNSRSEMNVSTLELGDSALYLCASSLTLQDSNTEAFFGQGTRLTVV.

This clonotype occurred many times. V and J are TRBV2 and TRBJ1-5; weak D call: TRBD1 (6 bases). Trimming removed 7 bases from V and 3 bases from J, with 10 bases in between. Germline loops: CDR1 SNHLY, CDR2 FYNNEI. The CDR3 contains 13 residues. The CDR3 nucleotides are TGTGCCAGCAACAGGGTATACAATCAGCCCCAGCATTTT. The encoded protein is CASNRVYNQPQHF.

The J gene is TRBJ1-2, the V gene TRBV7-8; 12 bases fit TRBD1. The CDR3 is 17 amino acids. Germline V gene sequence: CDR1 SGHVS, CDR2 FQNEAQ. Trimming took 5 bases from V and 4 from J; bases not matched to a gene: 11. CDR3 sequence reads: CASSQLPGQGALYGYTF. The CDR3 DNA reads TGTGCCAGCAGCCAACTGCCGGGACAGGGGGCCCTCTATGGCTACACCTTC. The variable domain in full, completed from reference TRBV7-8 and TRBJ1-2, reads GAGVSQSPRYKVAKRGQDVALRCDPISGHVSLFWYQQALGQGPEFLTYFQNEAQLDKSGLPSDRFFAERPEGSVSTLKIQRTQQEDSAVYLCASSQLPGQGALYGYTFGSGTRLTVV.

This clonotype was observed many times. CDR3 residues: CSAYGTGESPLHF. The CDR3 nucleotides read TGCAGTGCCTACGGGACAGGGGAGTCACCCCTCCACTTT. The rearrangement joins TRBV20-1 to TRBJ1-6; 10 bases match TRBD1. J lost 10 bases, V lost 6 bases, and 6 bases had no gene match. Germline V gene lookup returns CDR1 DFQATT and CDR2 SNEGSKA (reference sequence). The CDR3 has 13 residues.

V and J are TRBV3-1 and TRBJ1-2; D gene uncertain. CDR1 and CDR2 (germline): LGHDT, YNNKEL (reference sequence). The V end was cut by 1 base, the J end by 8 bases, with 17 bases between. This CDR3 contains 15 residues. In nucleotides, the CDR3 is TGTGCCAGCAGCCAAGGTAGCGGGCCAGCCGAAGGCTACACCTTC. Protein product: CASSQGSGPAEGYTF.

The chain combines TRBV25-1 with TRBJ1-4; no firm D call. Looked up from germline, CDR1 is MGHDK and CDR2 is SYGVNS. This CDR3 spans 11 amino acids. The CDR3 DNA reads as TGTGCTACGGGAGTGAATGAAAAACTGTTTTTT. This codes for CATGVNEKLFF.

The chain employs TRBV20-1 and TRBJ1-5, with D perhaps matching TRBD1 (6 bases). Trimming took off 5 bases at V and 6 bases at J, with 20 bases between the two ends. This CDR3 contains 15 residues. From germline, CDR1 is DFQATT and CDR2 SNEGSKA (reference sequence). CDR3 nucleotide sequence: TGCAGTGCTCCCGGGGGGCAGGGGTCCCCTCAGCCCCAGCATTTT. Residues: CSAPGGQGSPQPQHF.

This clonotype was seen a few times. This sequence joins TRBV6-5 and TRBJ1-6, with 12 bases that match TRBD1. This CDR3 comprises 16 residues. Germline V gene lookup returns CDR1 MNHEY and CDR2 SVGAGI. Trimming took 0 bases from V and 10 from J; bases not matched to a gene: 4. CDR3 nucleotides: TGTGCCAGCAGTTACTCGGGACAGGGGGCGAAATCACCCCTCCACTTT. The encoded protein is CASSYSGQGAKSPLHF.

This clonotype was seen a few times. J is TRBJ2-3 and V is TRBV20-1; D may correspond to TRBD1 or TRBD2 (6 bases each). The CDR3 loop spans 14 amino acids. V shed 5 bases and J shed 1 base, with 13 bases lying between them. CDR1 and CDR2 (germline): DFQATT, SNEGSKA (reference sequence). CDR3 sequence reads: CSASPGAGTDTQYF. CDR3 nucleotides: TGCAGTGCTTCCCCGGGGGCGGGCACAGATACGCAGTATTTT.

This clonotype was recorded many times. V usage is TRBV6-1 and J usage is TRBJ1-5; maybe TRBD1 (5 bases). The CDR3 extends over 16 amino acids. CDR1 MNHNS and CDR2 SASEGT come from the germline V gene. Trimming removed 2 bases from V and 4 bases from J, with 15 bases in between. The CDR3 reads CASSESMGTGNQPQHF. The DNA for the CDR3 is TGTGCCAGCAGTGAAAGTATGGGGACGGGAAATCAGCCCCAGCATTTT.

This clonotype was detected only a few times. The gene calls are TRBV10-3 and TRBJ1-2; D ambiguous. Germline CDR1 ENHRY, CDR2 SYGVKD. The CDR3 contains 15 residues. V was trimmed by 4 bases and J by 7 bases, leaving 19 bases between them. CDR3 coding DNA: TGTGCCATCAGTGCAGGTACAGAACCAGTGGCTGGCTACACCTTC. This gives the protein CAISAGTEPVAGYTF.

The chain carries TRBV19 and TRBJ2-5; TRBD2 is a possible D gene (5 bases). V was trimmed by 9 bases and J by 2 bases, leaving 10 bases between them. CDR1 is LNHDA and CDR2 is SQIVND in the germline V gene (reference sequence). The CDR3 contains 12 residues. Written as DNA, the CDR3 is TGTGCCAGGCTCGGGGAGCAAGAGACCCAGTACTTC. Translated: CARLGEQETQYF. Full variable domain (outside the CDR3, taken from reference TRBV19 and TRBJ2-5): DGGITQSPKYLFRKEGQNVTLSCEQNLNHDAMYWYRQDPGQGLRLIYYSQIVNDFQKGDIAEGYSVSREKKESFPLTVTSAQKNPTAFYLCARLGEQETQYFGPGTRLLVL.